Below, one T cell receptor (beta chain) is given with its context. CDR1 LGHDT and CDR2 YNNKEL come from the germline V gene (reference sequence). The length of the CDR3 is 15 residues. V was pared by 0 bases and J by 3 bases, with 9 bases between. These data come from a study of T cell responses to AZD1222 COVID-19 vaccine. Profiling relied on immunoSEQ multiplex PCR, and the TCRdb table lists in-frame clones only, not all of them. The data contain fewer than 85,000 clones, around 86% of them singletons. The source material was peripheral blood, sampled 28 days after the second AZD1222 dose. The source is an adult who received the AZD1222 COVID-19 vaccine. This chain uses TRBV3-1 (or the pseudogene TRBV3-2) with TRBJ1-3, with a possible D match to TRBD1 (6 bases). CDR3: CASSQDAGDGNTIYF. Written as DNA, the CDR3 is TGTGCCAGCAGCCAAGATGCAGGGGATGGAAACACCATATATTTT.